The clone carrying this TCR beta chain was found a few times. Its antigen remains unidentified. This record belongs to a study of identical twins. Notes on the study in general: Partly confounded zero-insertion analyses could result from invariant MAIT and iNKT cells. A lower insertion count was a feature of abundant cord blood beta clonotypes, with no such feature in memory repertoires.

The CDR3 is 19 amino acids. The V and J ends lost 1 base and 0 bases, in that order; junction bases with no gene match: 12. CDR1 and CDR2 from the germline V gene are LGHDT and YNNKEL (reference sequence). TCRdb ran MiXCR on the 5' RACE reads and lists one entry per CDR3 protein. The sample lists 520,000 or so distinct CDR3 sequences; roughly 21% were seen once. These sequences were also reported in another study, on T cells expressing NK-cell markers. That study reports: There were seven HCMV-seropositive donors and one seronegative donor among the eight sequenced. For a few donors, these clonotypes were likewise the leading ones in the CD3+CD56-NKG2C+ fraction.

This sequence originates from a young woman in good health. This rearrangement joins TRBV3-1 to TRBJ2-7, with 10 nucleotides matching TRBD2. Sequences were obtained from CD4+ T cells sorted from blood. CDR3 loop: CASSQGRLAGGTISYEQYF. The DNA of the CDR3 is TGTGCCAGCAGCCAAGGGAGACTAGCGGGTGGCACTATCTCCTACGAGCAGTACTTC.